The T cell receptor (beta chain) under discussion was sequenced for a study of T cell responses to AZD1222 COVID-19 vaccine. This clone appeared once. Its target is unknown. Regarding the study as a whole: At 160-218 and 743-854, vaccine-associated CD4 TCRs were dominant, and they spanned spike. Sampling captured repertoires only after the peak T cell response.

Timing groups of about 4 and about 12 weeks for second doses were pooled. Sequencing was performed with immunoSEQ multiplex PCR; in TCRdb, only in-frame clones are kept and a portion is missing. This sample has more than 150,000 clones; around 92% occur once, and the top ten carry 1.3%. CDR3 size: 17 residues. Trimming shortened V by 0 bases and J by 0 bases, and 11 bases separated the two germline ends. Germline V gene lookup returns CDR1 MNHNS and CDR2 SASEGT. The starting material was peripheral blood, obtained 28 days after the second AZD1222 dose. The V call is TRBV6-1, the J call TRBJ2-2; tentative D call: TRBD2 (6 bases). The receptor was isolated from an adult who received the AZD1222 COVID-19 vaccine. CDR3 residues: CASSEAVGLPNTGELFF. The CDR3 DNA reads as TGTGCCAGCAGTGAAGCCGTCGGACTACCGAACACCGGGGAGCTGTTTTTT.